This entry lists 7 T cell receptor beta chains sequenced from one sample in a study of shared clonotypes between healthy human individuals. Sequencing used immunoSEQ multiplex PCR; TCRdb keeps in-frame clones, though not all of them. The sample records approximately 530,000 clones, 95% to 96% being singletons. Sequencing was carried out using naive CD4+ T cells sorted from blood. Subset meaning: CD45RA+ positively selected. The receptors shown here come from a woman in her twenties or thirties in good health.

The chain couples TRBV5-1 to TRBJ2-1; either TRBD1 or TRBD2 may supply D (5 bases each). Per the germline V gene, CDR1 is SGHRS and CDR2 is YFSETQ. The CDR3 runs to 15 residues. V was trimmed by 5 bases and J by 4 bases, leaving 16 bases between them. In DNA form, the CDR3 reads TGCGCCAGCAGTATCGGAGAGGGGTCATACAATGAGCAGTTCTTC. Protein: CASSIGEGSYNEQFF.

A few counts support this clone. The chain employs TRBV2 and TRBJ1-4; D gene ambiguous. There are 15 residues in the CDR3. Trimming stripped 5 bases from V and 5 bases from J, with 15 bases between. The germline V gene encodes CDR1 SNHLY and CDR2 FYNNEI. CDR3 bases: TGTGCCAGCAGTCTTGATGCGGGAGGGAATGAAAAACTGTTTTTT. Protein: CASSLDAGGNEKLFF.

The sample holds a few counts of this clone. This chain joins TRBV7-6 and TRBJ1-3, with D possibly TRBD1 on 5 matching bases. V shed 5 bases and J shed 2 bases, with 16 bases lying between them. Germline-derived CDR1 and CDR2 are SGHVS and FNYEAQ. CDR3 length: 16 residues. The CDR3 region has the DNA TGTGCCAGCAGCCCCGGGACGCCCTTGCCTGGAAACACCATATATTTT. Its translation is CASSPGTPLPGNTIYF.

The chain employs TRBV29-1 and TRBJ1-4; a possible D gene is TRBD1 (6 bases). The CDR3 has 14 residues. V was clipped by 5 bases and J by 0 bases, with 10 bases between them. CDR1 and CDR2 from the germline V gene are SQVTM and ANQGSEA. DNA for the CDR3: TGCAGCGTTAGCAGGACAGCAACTAATGAAAAACTGTTTTTT. This gives the protein CSVSRTATNEKLFF.

To note about this clone: The junction does not match germline at one end; this may be a read error. This rearrangement joins TRBV18 to TRBJ1-1, with 8 bases lining up with TRBD1. This CDR3 spans 15 amino acids. Looked up from germline, CDR1 is KGHSH and CDR2 is LQKENI. Written as DNA, the CDR3 is TGTGCCAGCTCACCGCTAGACAGGGGAAACATTGAAGCTTTCTTT. It codes for CASSPLDRGNIEAFF.

Only one count was recorded for this clone. The V and J genes are TRBV4-1 and TRBJ2-1, with D possibly TRBD2 on 5 matching bases. Trimming shortened V by 2 bases and J by 6 bases, and 11 bases separated the two germline ends. The CDR3 runs to 14 residues. Germline V gene sequence: CDR1 MGHRA, CDR2 YSYEKL. CDR3 residues: CASSQPVASNEQFF. The CDR3 bases are TGCGCCAGCAGCCAACCCGTAGCGTCCAATGAGCAGTTCTTC.

V gene TRBV10-2 combines with J gene TRBJ1-5, with TRBD1 matching 7 bases. The CDR3 totals 16 residues. With 8 bases clipped from V and 2 bases from J, the junction kept 12 bases outside the gene matches. The germline V gene encodes CDR1 WSHSY and CDR2 SAAADI. The CDR3 loop is CASLVMTGKRNQPQHF. Here the CDR3 DNA reads TGCGCCAGCCTCGTAATGACAGGGAAGCGCAATCAGCCCCAGCATTTT.